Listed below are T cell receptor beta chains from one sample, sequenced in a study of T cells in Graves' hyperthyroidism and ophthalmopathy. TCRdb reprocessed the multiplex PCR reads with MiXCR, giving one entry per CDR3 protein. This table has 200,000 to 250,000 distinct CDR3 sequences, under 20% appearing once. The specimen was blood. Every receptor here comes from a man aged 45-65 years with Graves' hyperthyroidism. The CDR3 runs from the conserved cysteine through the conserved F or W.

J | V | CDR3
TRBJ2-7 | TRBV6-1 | CASRGLLPSYEQYF
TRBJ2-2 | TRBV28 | CASRQGGRNTGELFF
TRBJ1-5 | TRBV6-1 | CASSRDGSLPQHF
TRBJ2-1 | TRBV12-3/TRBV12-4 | CASSWDPVAHEQFF
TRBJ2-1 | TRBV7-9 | CASSLTPTGVEQFF
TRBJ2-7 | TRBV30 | CAWSEENYEQYF
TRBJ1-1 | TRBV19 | CASRAWGTEAFF
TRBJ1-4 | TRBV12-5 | CVSGFNEKLFF
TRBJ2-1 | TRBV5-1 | CASSLEASGFNEQFF
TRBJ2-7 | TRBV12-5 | CASGPGTDYEQYF